This TCR beta chain is from a study of tumor-infiltrating lymphocytes in primary liver carcinoma. The overall study: With diameters of roughly 4 to 11 cm, tumors were stage T1-T3 N0M0.

TCR beta cDNA was made from 400 to 500 ng total RNA with a constant-region primer. Modified slightly, ARM-PCR produced TCR beta libraries over three nested multiplex PCR rounds. TRBV1-TRBV30 forward primers paired with a C-beta reverse primer drove the first two PCR rounds, about 10 cycles each. TCRdb reanalysed the multiplex PCR reads using MiXCR and keeps one entry per CDR3 protein. The sample carries 80,000 or so distinct CDR3 sequences, 71% recorded once. A note on this clonotype: One junction end disagrees with the germline gene, perhaps due to a read error.

Investigators took RNA and DNA out together from roughly 18-30 mg of unsorted bulk tissue. This CDR3 is built from 14 residues. In germline, CDR1 is SGHAT, CDR2 FQNNGV. This TCR was sampled from a woman aged 60-75 years with primary liver carcinoma and hepatitis B virus infection. Sequencing was carried out using liver tumor tissue from sampling region 4. As for subset: tumor region T4, right-lateral pole. The chain links TRBV11-2 to TRBJ2-4; possible D gene TRBD2, 5 bases. The CDR3 DNA follows: TGTGCCAACAGCTCGGCGGGTCCGAAAAACATTCAGTACTTC. As protein: CANSSAGPKNIQYF.